The 7 T cell receptor beta chains below come from one sample, sequenced in a study of shared clonotypes between healthy human individuals. This table comes from immunoSEQ multiplex PCR, and its TCRdb copy is limited to in-frame clones, with some not included. This sample yields about 2.4 million clones, of which roughly 93% are seen a single time; around 0.37% belongs to the top ten. Sequencing was performed on naive CD4+ T cells from PBMCs. The subset: CD45RA+ positively selected. These receptors came from a man aged 18 to 30 in good health. Some clones in this sample may be carry-over from other donors' samples.

The V call is TRBV28, the J call TRBJ1-3; D gene uncertain. CDR1 and CDR2 (germline): MDHEN, SYDVKM. Trimming took off 7 bases at V and 2 bases at J, with 15 bases between the two ends. The CDR3 loop spans 15 amino acids. CDR3 in DNA: TGTGCCAGCACCCGCTGGGGATCACCTGGAAACACCATATATTTT. Its protein is CASTRWGSPGNTIYF.

This clone was observed once. The V call is TRBV19, the J call TRBJ1-5; D remains ambiguous. With 1 base removed from V and 2 bases from J, the gap between germline ends came to 15 bases. The CDR3 is 17 amino acids. CDR1 and CDR2 from the germline V gene are LNHDA and SQIVND (reference sequence). In nucleotides, the CDR3 is TGTGCCAGTAGTATAGCCAAGCGGGTCGGGGGCAATCAGCCCCAGCATTTT. Translation gives CASSIAKRVGGNQPQHF.

This sequence joins TRBV27 and TRBJ1-2, with 9 bases fitting TRBD1. Germline trimming cut 2 bases from V and 1 base from J; bases unmatched to any gene: 2. CDR1 and CDR2 (germline): MNHEY, SMNVEV (reference sequence). The CDR3 is made up of 15 amino acids. CDR3: CASSLGQGHNYGYTF. DNA of the CDR3: TGTGCCAGCAGTTTAGGACAGGGGCATAACTATGGCTACACCTTC.

The rearrangement joins TRBV5-1 to TRBJ2-5; a weak D match, TRBD2 (6 bases). The V and J ends lost 0 bases and 5 bases respectively, with 17 bases between them. Germline-derived CDR1 and CDR2 are SGHRS and YFSETQ. The CDR3 loop spans 16 amino acids. The CDR3 loop is CASSLDEGGMGETQYF. CDR3 coding DNA: TGCGCCAGCAGCTTGGACGAGGGAGGAATGGGGGAGACCCAGTACTTC.

This chain connects TRBV11-2 to TRBJ2-7; the match to TRBD2 covers 7 bases. V was pared by 5 bases and J by 0 bases, with 7 bases of the junction left unmatched. This CDR3 comprises 15 residues. CDR1 and CDR2 (germline): SGHAT, FQNNGV. The CDR3 DNA sequence: TGTGCCAGCAGCCCCCAGCGCGGGGGCTCCTACGAGCAGTACTTC. It codes for CASSPQRGGSYEQYF.

The chain couples TRBV29-1 to TRBJ2-3, with TRBD1 identical over 7 bases. After removal of 6 bases from V and 4 bases from J, the junction contained 13 bases not matched to a gene. CDR1 SQVTM and CDR2 ANQGSEA come from the germline V gene. This CDR3 is 15 amino acids long. CDR3 coding DNA: TGCAGCGTCTCCCTCGGACAGGCAGGCCCAGATACGCAGTATTTT. It codes for CSVSLGQAGPDTQYF.

The genes are TRBV19 and TRBJ2-7; perhaps TRBD1 as D (6 bases). Trimming cost V 3 bases and J 2 bases, with 11 bases left between them. This CDR3 region has 14 residues. Germline V CDR1 and CDR2: LNHDA, SQIVND (reference sequence). DNA of the CDR3: TGTGCCAGTAGTATCTCCAGGACAGCCTACGAGCAGTACTTC. Protein product: CASSISRTAYEQYF.